Shown below are 12 T cell receptor beta chains from a single sample sequenced in a study of cytomegalovirus exposure and HLA in healthy donors (dated by TCRdb to the late 2010s). The library was generated by the immunoSEQ multiplex PCR assay. TCRdb re-hosts the immuneACCESS table, in-frame sequences only. Its copies lack some clones; in the studies checked, an unresolved V gene accounts for under half of them, and the cause for the rest is not known. The sample records some 260,000 clones, roughly 87% of which are singletons. The ten largest make up around 12% of the sample. Sequences were obtained from PBMCs. The receptors originated from a young man in good health and CMV-seropositive.

V and J are TRBV6-5 and TRBJ1-2; D gene ambiguous. Trimming removed 5 bases at V and 7 bases at J, with 11 bases between. The germline CDR1 and CDR2 sequences are MNHEY and SVGAGI. This CDR3 comprises 12 residues. The CDR3 coding sequence is TGTGCCAGCAGTCCCGGGATAGGTGGCTACACCTTC. This gives the protein CASSPGIGGYTF.

The CDR3 DNA sequence: TGTGCCAGCAGCCAAGATCGGGATAGTGAGCAGTTCTTC. Its translation: CASSQDRDSEQFF. V usage is TRBV4-2 and J usage is TRBJ2-1, with D perhaps TRBD2 (5 bases). V gave up 0 bases and J gave up 9 bases, with 9 bases separating them. CDR3 length: 13 amino acids. The germline CDR1 and CDR2 sequences are LGHNA and YNFKEQ.

The chain combines TRBV5-1 with TRBJ2-7; 11 nucleotides match TRBD1. J lost 3 bases, V lost 3 bases, and 8 bases had no gene match. The CDR3 runs to 16 residues. CDR1 and CDR2 (germline): SGHRS, YFSETQ. The DNA for the CDR3 is TGCGCCAGCAGCTCGACCCTCGGGACAGGGGGCTACGAGCAGTACTTC. This codes for CASSSTLGTGGYEQYF.

The chain carries TRBV7-9 and TRBJ2-3, with a weak D call TRBD2 (5 bases). This CDR3 comprises 16 residues. V was pared by 1 base and J by 2 bases, with 13 bases between. Germline V gene sequence: CDR1 SEHNR, CDR2 FQNEAQ (reference sequence). CDR3 protein: CASSLVGLKTTDTQYF. In nucleotides, the CDR3 is TGTGCCAGCAGCTTAGTCGGACTCAAAACCACAGATACGCAGTATTTT.

This clone was seen only a few times. The chain is built from TRBV11-2 and TRBJ1-3; D might be TRBD1 (5 bases). CDR1 is SGHAT, CDR2 FQNNGV, per germline. CDR3 length: 13 residues. The ends were cut back, 3 bases at V and 4 bases at J, with 7 bases in the middle. CDR3 residues: CASSFQGGNTIYF. Written as DNA, the CDR3 is TGTGCCAGCAGCTTCCAGGGAGGAAACACCATATATTTT.

This clone was seen ten or more times. V is TRBV6-6 and J is TRBJ1-2, with D possibly being TRBD1 (5 bases). V was pared by 5 bases and J by 8 bases, with 15 bases between. The CDR3 is made up of 13 amino acids. Germline assignment: CDR1 MNHNY and CDR2 SVGAGI (reference sequence). DNA of the CDR3: TGTGCCAGCAGTCAACAGTGGGAGGGGGGCTACACCTTC. Its translation is CASSQQWEGGYTF.

This clone has just one count. The chain couples TRBV12-5 to TRBJ1-2; 7 bases agree with TRBD1. Germline V gene data show CDR1 as LGHNT and CDR2 as FRNRAP. The ends lost 1 base at V and 8 bases at J; junction bases unmatched: 7. The CDR3 loop spans 14 amino acids. Here the CDR3 reads CASGLDWDSPGYTF. In nucleotides, the CDR3 is TGTGCTAGTGGTTTGGACTGGGACAGCCCGGGCTACACCTTC.

The chain combines TRBV15 with TRBJ2-1; TRBD2 matches 7 bases. The germline V gene encodes CDR1 LNHNV and CDR2 YYDKDF (reference sequence). This CDR3 has 19 residues. The J segment lost 4 bases and the V segment lost 1 base, leaving 16 bases of the junction unmatched. The CDR3 loop reads CATSRALGRDYPVYNEQFF. In DNA form, the CDR3 reads TGTGCCACCAGCAGAGCGTTAGGGAGGGACTACCCTGTTTACAATGAGCAGTTCTTC.

The chain uses TRBV30 and TRBJ2-5; D is possibly TRBD1 or TRBD2 (7 bases each). The CDR3 is 14 amino acids. V shed 5 bases and J shed 1 base, with 14 bases lying between them. CDR1 is GTSNPN, CDR2 SVGIG, per germline (reference sequence). CDR3 protein: CAWGEGASQETQYF. The DNA for the CDR3 is TGTGCCTGGGGGGAGGGGGCGTCCCAAGAGACCCAGTACTTC. Looking up the rest from reference TRBV30 and TRBJ2-5 gives the full variable domain: SQTIHQWPATLVQPVGSPLSLECTVEGTSNPNLYWYRQAAGRGLQLLFYSVGIGQISSEVPQNLSASRPQDRQFILSSKKLLLSDSGFYLCAWGEGASQETQYFGPGTRLLVL.

The V and J genes are TRBV5-1 and TRBJ2-1; possibly TRBD1 for D (6 bases). The V gene lost 2 bases and the J gene lost 4 bases, with 13 bases spanning the gap. The CDR3 has 15 residues. CDR1 and CDR2 from the germline V gene are SGHRS and YFSETQ. The CDR3 here is CASSLNLGAYNEQFF. In DNA, the CDR3 is TGCGCCAGCAGCTTAAATTTGGGGGCATACAATGAGCAGTTCTTC.

The rearrangement joins TRBV28 to TRBJ1-1, with D uncertain. This CDR3 contains 17 residues. From germline, CDR1 is MDHEN and CDR2 SYDVKM. Trimming took off 2 bases at V and 0 bases at J, with 16 bases between the two ends. The CDR3 sequence is CASSLLYTLALNTEAFF. CDR3 nucleotides: TGTGCCAGCAGTTTACTTTACACCCTCGCCTTGAACACTGAAGCTTTCTTT. Using reference TRBV28 and TRBJ1-1 for the parts outside the CDR3, the full variable domain is DVKVTQSSRYLVKRTGEKVFLECVQDMDHENMFWYRQDPGLGLRLIYFSYDVKMKEKGDIPEGYSVSREKKERFSLILESASTNQTSMYLCASSLLYTLALNTEAFFGQGTRLTVV.

The sample holds a few counts of this clone. The V call is TRBV19, the J call TRBJ1-1; D remains ambiguous. CDR1 is LNHDA and CDR2 is SQIVND in the germline V gene (reference sequence). The CDR3 covers 11 residues. The V end lost 5 bases, the J end lost 3 bases, and 4 bases lay between the germline ends. CDR3 protein: CASSWYTEAFF. CDR3 DNA sequence: TGTGCCAGTAGTTGGTACACTGAAGCTTTCTTT.